This T cell receptor (beta chain) was documented in a study of blood T cell repertoires in COVID-19. Only in-frame clones appear in the TCRdb table, and some are missing; sequencing was by immunoSEQ multiplex PCR. This table has 150,000 to 200,000 clones, around 90% appearing once. V gave up 1 base and J gave up 4 bases, with 6 bases separating them. The germline V gene has CDR1 SGHDN and CDR2 FVKESK. The CDR3 is made up of 13 amino acids. This TCR derives from a human donor in a cohort sampled during active COVID-19. The sample was peripheral blood. The chain is built from TRBV14 and TRBJ2-3; D is unclear. The CDR3: CASSQGLADTQYF. The DNA for the CDR3 is TGTGCCAGCAGCCAAGGACTCGCAGATACGCAGTATTTT.